The 23 T cell receptor beta chains listed next were all sequenced from one sample in a study of blood T cells in healthy people across ages. Alongside a J-beta primer mix, a sample-barcoded 5' primer served in a second PCR lasting 7 to 11 cycles. MiXCR, run by TCRdb on the 5' RACE reads, gives a single entry per CDR3 protein. The data hold hundreds of thousands of distinct CDR3 sequences, with less than 45% observed a single time. Specimen: blood. The receptors were sampled from a man older than 75 in good health.

The chain has TRBV7-2 and TRBJ2-7, with 13 positions matching TRBD2. V dropped 6 bases and J dropped 3; count of bases not matched to a gene: 2. This CDR3 has 14 residues. Germline CDR1 SGHTA, CDR2 FQGNSA. CDR3 amino acids: CASRLAGGDYEQYF. CDR3 DNA: TGTGCCAGCAGACTAGCGGGGGGGGACTACGAGCAGTACTTC.

The chain uses TRBV5-1 and TRBJ1-5; 9 nucleotides align to TRBD1. V lost 4 bases to trimming and J lost 1 base; unmatched junction nucleotides: 3. Germline V lookup: CDR1 SGHRS, CDR2 YFSETQ. CDR3 length: 15 amino acids. CDR3 coding DNA: TGCGCCAGCAGCCGGACAGGGGCAAGCAATCAGCCCCAGCATTTT. This codes for CASSRTGASNQPQHF.

Details on this clonotype: The junction departs from germline at one end; a sequencing error may be responsible. The chain links TRBV4-3 to TRBJ1-6; D may be TRBD1 (6 bases). Germline V lookup: CDR1 LGHNA, CDR2 YSLEER. The CDR3 consists of 16 residues. The CDR3 coding sequence is TGCGCCAGCAGCCAGGACCCTACAGGGTATAATTCAGCCCTCCACTTT. Its translation: CASSQDPTGYNSALHF.

This clonotype was detected ten times or more. Since a much larger clone is just one base distant, this may be a read error. The chain uses TRBV7-2 and TRBJ2-5, with 10 bases matching TRBD2. The CDR3 length is 15 residues. CDR1 is SGHTA and CDR2 is FQGNSA in the germline V gene. With V trimmed by 5 bases and J by 11 bases, 14 bases remained unmatched. CDR3 in amino acids: CASSPRSGGNNEQYF. The CDR3 DNA is TGTGCCAGCAGCCCGCGTAGCGGGGGGAACAATGAGCAGTACTTC.

The J gene is TRBJ2-3, the V gene TRBV6-5; the D gene could be TRBD1 or TRBD2 (5 bases each). CDR1 is MNHEY, CDR2 SVGAGI, per germline. The CDR3 is made up of 13 amino acids. The germline V and J ends were trimmed by 9 bases and 5 bases, with 15 bases remaining between them. CDR3 in amino acids: CASFRGREDTQYF. The CDR3 DNA follows: TGTGCCAGTTTCCGGGGCAGGGAAGATACGCAGTATTTT.

The chain carries TRBV19 and TRBJ2-1; 9 positions agree with TRBD2. Germline V gene lookup returns CDR1 LNHDA and CDR2 SQIVND (reference sequence). The V and J ends lost 6 bases and 4 bases, in that order; junction bases with no gene match: 13. The CDR3 is 17 residues long. The chain's CDR3 is CASSLLAGSFGYNEQFF. In nucleotides, the CDR3 is TGTGCCAGTAGCCTACTAGCGGGCTCCTTTGGGTACAATGAGCAGTTCTTC.

This clonotype was detected once. This chain uses TRBV14 with TRBJ2-3; TRBD1 matches 7 bases. The V gene's germline CDR1 is SGHDN and CDR2 FVKESK. The CDR3 contains 17 residues. The ends lost 4 bases at V and 3 bases at J; junction bases unmatched: 13. The CDR3 is CASSPRPRDRSTDTQYF. CDR3 nucleotides: TGTGCCAGCAGCCCACGTCCCCGGGACAGAAGTACAGATACGCAGTATTTT.

This clonotype was recorded at least ten times. V usage is TRBV7-9 and J usage is TRBJ2-1; no clear D. V lost 4 bases and J lost 8, with 3 bases in between. In germline, CDR1 is SEHNR, CDR2 FQNEAQ (reference sequence). The CDR3 runs 10 residues. Here the CDR3 DNA reads TGTGCCAGCAGCTCCTATGAGCAGTTCTTC. It encodes CASSSYEQFF.

The chain carries TRBV6-2 or TRBV6-3 and TRBJ2-7; D is possibly TRBD1 (6 bases). The CDR3 has 16 amino acids. CDR1 and CDR2 (germline): MNHEY, SVGEGT. Trimming cost V 2 bases and J 2 bases, with 16 bases left between them. The CDR3 loop is CASSYAGTRHPYEQYF. The CDR3 nucleotides read TGTGCCAGCAGTTACGCCGGGACAAGGCACCCCTACGAGCAGTACTTC.

The V and J genes are TRBV4-3 and TRBJ2-5; D is unclear. V shed 2 bases and J shed 11 bases, with 15 bases lying between them. Germline V CDR1 and CDR2: LGHNA, YSLEER. This CDR3 spans 13 amino acids. The CDR3 is CASSQLDVGEQYF. CDR3 in DNA: TGCGCCAGCAGCCAACTGGACGTGGGTGAGCAGTACTTC.

By frequency in the sample, this clonotype is hyperexpanded (1% or more). This chain connects TRBV9 to TRBJ2-1, with D tentatively TRBD1 or TRBD2 (7 bases each). This CDR3 comprises 15 residues. In germline, CDR1 is SGDLS, CDR2 YYNGEE. Between the trimmed V and J ends, which lost 0 bases and 10 bases, there was a span of 17 bases. CDR3: CASSVARQGGGEQFF. Written as DNA, the CDR3 is TGTGCCAGCAGCGTAGCTCGACAGGGAGGGGGGGAGCAGTTCTTC.

The V gene is TRBV20-1, the J gene TRBJ2-3, with 13 bases fitting TRBD2. Germline values: CDR1 DFQATT, CDR2 SNEGSKA (reference sequence). The V gene end was trimmed by 0 bases and the J gene end by 1 base; junction bases not matched to a gene: 7. CDR3 length: 18 amino acids. CDR3 DNA sequence: TGCAGTGCTAGAGATCAGCGACTAGCGGGAGGCCGCACAGATACGCAGTATTTT. It codes for CSARDQRLAGGRTDTQYF.

This clonotype turned up a few times. The chain couples TRBV5-1 to TRBJ2-1, with D perhaps given as TRBD1 or TRBD2 (6 bases each). Trimming took off 8 bases at V and 7 bases at J, with 19 bases between the two ends. This CDR3 spans 14 amino acids. The germline CDR1 and CDR2 sequences are SGHRS and YFSETQ. The CDR3 region is CASQRGELGNEQFF. The CDR3 bases are TGCGCCAGTCAGAGGGGGGAACTAGGGAATGAGCAGTTCTTC.

With regard to this clonotype: One junction end does not reproduce the germline sequence, and a read error may be involved. V usage is TRBV9 and J usage is TRBJ2-5; no clear D gene. Germline V gives CDR1 SGDLS, CDR2 YYNGEE. The CDR3 totals 13 residues. The CDR3 sequence is CVSSPWRGETQYF. In DNA, the CDR3 is TGTGTCAGCAGCCCCTGGAGAGGAGAGACCCAGTACTTC.

The rearrangement joins TRBV9 to TRBJ2-3; 8 bases map to TRBD2. With V trimmed by 4 bases and J by 6 bases, 7 bases remained unmatched. The length of the CDR3 is 14 residues. CDR1 SGDLS and CDR2 YYNGEE come from the germline V gene. CDR3 in amino acids: CASSLIGRADTQYF. The CDR3 DNA is TGTGCCAGCAGCCTTATCGGGAGGGCCGATACGCAGTATTTT.

Here the CDR3 reads CASSPGQGPYGYTF. The DNA for the CDR3 is TGTGCCAGCAGTCCCGGACAGGGTCCCTATGGCTACACCTTC. This chain uses TRBV27 with TRBJ1-2; TRBD1 aligns across 8 bases. This CDR3 region has 14 residues. Germline values: CDR1 MNHEY, CDR2 SMNVEV (reference sequence). Trimming removed 5 bases from V and 4 bases from J; junction bases left unmatched: 6.

This clonotype was seen a handful of times. The rearrangement links TRBV7-2 to TRBJ1-2; possible D gene TRBD1, 5 bases. Trimming pared 1 base from V and 3 bases from J, leaving 15 bases between. The CDR3 consists of 16 residues. The germline CDR1 and CDR2 sequences are SGHTA and FQGNSA. CDR3 in DNA: TGTGCCAGCAGCTTAGATTCGGGGTGGGGGTACTATGGCTACACCTTC. Its translation is CASSLDSGWGYYGYTF.

The chain employs TRBV7-2 and TRBJ2-3, with 7 bases that match TRBD2. Germline loops: CDR1 SGHTA, CDR2 FQGNSA. The CDR3 has 15 residues. V was clipped by 7 bases and J by 0 bases; unmatched bases: 7. The CDR3 loop is CASTARRGSTDTQYF. The CDR3 DNA follows: TGTGCCAGCACGGCGCGGCGGGGGAGCACAGATACGCAGTATTTT.

This clonotype was seen a few times. The rearrangement joins TRBV14 to TRBJ2-3; TRBD2 agrees at 11 bases. CDR3 length: 15 residues. V dropped 5 bases and J dropped 8; count of bases not matched to a gene: 9. Germline lookup yields CDR1 SGHDN and CDR2 FVKESK. The CDR3 DNA follows: TGTGCCAGCAGCAACTTAGCGGGAGGGACACGTACGCAGTATTTT. Protein product: CASSNLAGGTRTQYF.

The rearrangement joins TRBV9 to TRBJ2-3; no firm D call. V gave up 3 bases and J gave up 0 bases, with 14 bases separating them. CDR3 length: 16 amino acids. In germline, CDR1 is SGDLS, CDR2 YYNGEE. CDR3 nucleotides: TGTGCCAGCAGCGAAAGGGAAGGTTTTAGCACAGATACGCAGTATTTT. Its protein is CASSEREGFSTDTQYF.

This clonotype was observed many times. V and J are TRBV7-6 and TRBJ2-3, with unresolved D. CDR3 length: 14 amino acids. The germline gives CDR1 SGHVS, CDR2 FNYEAQ. Trimming left V 0 bases short and J 1 base short, with 5 bases between. Here the CDR3 reads CASSLALGTDTQYF. In DNA form, the CDR3 reads TGTGCCAGCAGCTTAGCCCTCGGCACAGATACGCAGTATTTT.

This clonotype was recorded a few times. The chain is built from TRBV3-1 and TRBJ2-7, with 9 nucleotides matching TRBD2. The J call may be mistaken, given a closer DNA end match to TRBJ2-5. Per the germline V gene, CDR1 is LGHDT and CDR2 is YNNKEL (reference sequence). The CDR3 sequence is 19 residues long. CDR3 in DNA: TGTGCCAGCAGCCAAGGGTTAGCGGGGGCCAACGGCTTGGGAGAGACCCAGTACTTC. Protein product: CASSQGLAGANGLGETQYF.

Only a few counts were recorded for this clonotype. The gene calls are TRBV15 and TRBJ1-1; D is undetermined. Per the germline V gene, CDR1 is LNHNV and CDR2 is YYDKDF (reference sequence). The V and J ends lost 0 bases and 0 bases respectively, with 8 bases between them. The CDR3 has 15 amino acids. The CDR3 loop is CATSRETTLNTEAFF. The CDR3 DNA sequence: TGTGCCACCAGCAGAGAAACGACACTGAACACTGAAGCTTTCTTT.